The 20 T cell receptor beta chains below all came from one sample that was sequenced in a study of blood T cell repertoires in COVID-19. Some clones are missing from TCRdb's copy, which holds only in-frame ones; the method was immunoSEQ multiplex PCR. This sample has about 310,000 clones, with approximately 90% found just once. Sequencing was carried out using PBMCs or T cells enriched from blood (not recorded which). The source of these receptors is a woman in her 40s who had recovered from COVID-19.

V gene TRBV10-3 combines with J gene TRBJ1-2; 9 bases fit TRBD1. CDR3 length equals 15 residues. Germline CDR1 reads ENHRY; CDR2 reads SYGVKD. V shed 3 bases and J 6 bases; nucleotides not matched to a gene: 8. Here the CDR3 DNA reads TGTGCCATCAGTGAACCGGGACAGGGACGAGATGGCTACACCTTC. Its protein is CAISEPGQGRDGYTF.

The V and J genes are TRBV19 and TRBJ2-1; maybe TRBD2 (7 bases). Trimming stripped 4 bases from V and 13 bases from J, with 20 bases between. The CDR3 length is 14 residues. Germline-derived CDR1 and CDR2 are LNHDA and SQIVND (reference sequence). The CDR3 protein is CASSTAGDTEKQFF. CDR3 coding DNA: TGTGCCAGTAGTACTGCGGGGGACACGGAGAAACAGTTCTTC.

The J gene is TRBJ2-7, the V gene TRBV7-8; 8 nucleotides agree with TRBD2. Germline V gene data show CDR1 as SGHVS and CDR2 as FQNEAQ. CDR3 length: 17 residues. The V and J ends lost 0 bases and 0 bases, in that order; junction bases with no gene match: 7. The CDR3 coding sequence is TGTGCCAGCAGCTTAGCGCGGAATAGCGGGAACTCCTACGAGCAGTACTTC. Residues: CASSLARNSGNSYEQYF. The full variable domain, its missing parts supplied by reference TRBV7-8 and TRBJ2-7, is GAGVSQSPRYKVAKRGQDVALRCDPISGHVSLFWYQQALGQGPEFLTYFQNEAQLDKSGLPSDRFFAERPEGSVSTLKIQRTQQEDSAVYLCASSLARNSGNSYEQYFGPGTRLTVT.

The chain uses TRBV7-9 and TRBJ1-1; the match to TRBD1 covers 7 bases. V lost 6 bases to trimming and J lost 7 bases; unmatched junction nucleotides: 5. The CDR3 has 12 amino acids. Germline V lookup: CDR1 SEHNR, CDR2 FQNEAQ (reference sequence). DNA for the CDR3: TGTGCCAGCAGTCGCCGGGACAGTGAAGCTTTCTTT. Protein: CASSRRDSEAFF.

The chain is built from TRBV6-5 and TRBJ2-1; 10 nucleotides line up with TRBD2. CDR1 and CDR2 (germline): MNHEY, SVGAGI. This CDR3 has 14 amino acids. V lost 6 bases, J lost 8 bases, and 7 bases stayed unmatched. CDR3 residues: CASSLAGGIDEQFF. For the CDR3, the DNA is TGTGCCAGCAGCTTAGCGGGGGGTATCGATGAGCAGTTCTTC.

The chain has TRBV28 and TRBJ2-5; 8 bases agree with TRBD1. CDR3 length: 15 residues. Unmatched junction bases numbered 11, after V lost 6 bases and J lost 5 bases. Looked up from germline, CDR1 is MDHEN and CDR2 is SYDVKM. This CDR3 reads CASRPGQGARETQYF. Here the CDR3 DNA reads TGTGCCAGCAGGCCCGGGCAGGGGGCACGGGAGACCCAGTACTTC.

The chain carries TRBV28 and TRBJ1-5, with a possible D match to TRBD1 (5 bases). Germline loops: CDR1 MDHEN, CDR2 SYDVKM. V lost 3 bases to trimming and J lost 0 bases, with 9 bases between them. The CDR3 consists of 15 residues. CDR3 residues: CASSFQGNSNQPQHF. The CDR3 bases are TGTGCCAGCAGTTTTCAGGGTAATAGCAATCAGCCCCAGCATTTT.

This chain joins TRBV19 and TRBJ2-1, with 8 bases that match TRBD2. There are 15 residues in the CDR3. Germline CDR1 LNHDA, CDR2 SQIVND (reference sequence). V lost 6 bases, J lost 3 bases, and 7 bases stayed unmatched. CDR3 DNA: TGTGCCAGTAGGGGAACTAGCGGAGGCTACAATGAGCAGTTCTTC. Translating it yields CASRGTSGGYNEQFF.

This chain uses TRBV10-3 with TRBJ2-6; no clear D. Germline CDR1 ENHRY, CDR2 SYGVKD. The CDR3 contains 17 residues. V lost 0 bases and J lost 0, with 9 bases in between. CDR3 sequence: CAISESRVSSGANVLTF. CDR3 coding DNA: TGTGCCATCAGTGAGTCACGGGTCTCCTCTGGGGCCAACGTCCTGACTTTC.

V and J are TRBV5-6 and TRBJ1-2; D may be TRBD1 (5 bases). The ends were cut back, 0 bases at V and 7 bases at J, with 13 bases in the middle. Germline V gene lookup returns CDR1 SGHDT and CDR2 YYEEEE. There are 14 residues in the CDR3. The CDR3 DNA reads TGTGCCAGCAGCTTGGAGGAGGGGCTAGGTGGCTACACCTTC. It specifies CASSLEEGLGGYTF.

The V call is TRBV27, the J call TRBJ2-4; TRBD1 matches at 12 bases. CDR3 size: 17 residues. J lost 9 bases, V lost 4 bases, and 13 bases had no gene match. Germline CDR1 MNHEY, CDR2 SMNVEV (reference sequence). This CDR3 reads CASSSPGQGAHDGIQYF. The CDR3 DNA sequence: TGTGCCAGCAGTTCCCCGGGACAGGGGGCGCATGACGGCATTCAGTACTTC.

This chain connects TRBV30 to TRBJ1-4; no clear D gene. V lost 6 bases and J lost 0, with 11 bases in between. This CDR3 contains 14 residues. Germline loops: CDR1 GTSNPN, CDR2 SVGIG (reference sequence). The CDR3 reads CACNRAPTNEKLFF. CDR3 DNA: TGTGCCTGTAATCGAGCCCCAACTAATGAAAAACTGTTTTTT. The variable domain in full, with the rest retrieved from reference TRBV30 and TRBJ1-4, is SQTIHQWPATLVQPVGSPLSLECTVEGTSNPNLYWYRQAAGRGLQLLFYSVGIGQISSEVPQNLSASRPQDRQFILSSKKLLLSDSGFYLCACNRAPTNEKLFFGSGTQLSVL.

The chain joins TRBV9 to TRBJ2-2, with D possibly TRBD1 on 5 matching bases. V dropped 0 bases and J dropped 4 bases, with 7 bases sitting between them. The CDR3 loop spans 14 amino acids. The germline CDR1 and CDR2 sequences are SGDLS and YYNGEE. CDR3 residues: CASSVAGATGELFF. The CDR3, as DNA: TGTGCCAGCAGCGTAGCTGGGGCCACCGGGGAGCTGTTTTTT.

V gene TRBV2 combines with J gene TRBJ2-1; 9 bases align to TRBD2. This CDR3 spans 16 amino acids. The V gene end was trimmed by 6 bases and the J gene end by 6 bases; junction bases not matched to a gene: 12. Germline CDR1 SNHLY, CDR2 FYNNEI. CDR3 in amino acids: CASRWGREGRGNEQFF. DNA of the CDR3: TGTGCCAGCAGGTGGGGGCGGGAGGGCCGAGGCAATGAGCAGTTCTTC.

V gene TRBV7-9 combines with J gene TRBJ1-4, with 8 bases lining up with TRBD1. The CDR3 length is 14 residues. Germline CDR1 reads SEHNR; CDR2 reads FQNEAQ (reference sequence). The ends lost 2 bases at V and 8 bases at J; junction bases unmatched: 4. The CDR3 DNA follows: TGTGCCAGCAGCTTAACAGGGGGTAAAGAAAAACTGTTTTTT. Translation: CASSLTGGKEKLFF. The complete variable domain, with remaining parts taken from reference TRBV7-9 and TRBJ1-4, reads DTGVSQNPRHKITKRGQNVTFRCDPISEHNRLYWYRQTLGQGPEFLTYFQNEAQLEKSRLLSDRFSAERPKGSFSTLEIQRTEQGDSAMYLCASSLTGGKEKLFFGSGTQLSVL.

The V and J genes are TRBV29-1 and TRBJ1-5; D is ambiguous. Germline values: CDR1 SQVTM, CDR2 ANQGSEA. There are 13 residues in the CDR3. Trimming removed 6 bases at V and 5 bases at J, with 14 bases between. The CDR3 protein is CSVNTASDQPQHF. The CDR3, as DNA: TGCAGCGTGAACACAGCCTCAGATCAGCCCCAGCATTTT.

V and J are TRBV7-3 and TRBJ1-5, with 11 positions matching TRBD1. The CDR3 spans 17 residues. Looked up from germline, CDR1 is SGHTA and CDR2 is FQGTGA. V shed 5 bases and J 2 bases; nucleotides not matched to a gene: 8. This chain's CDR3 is CASSMRTGGRGNQPQHF. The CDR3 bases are TGTGCCAGCAGCATGAGGACAGGGGGCCGAGGCAATCAGCCCCAGCATTTT.

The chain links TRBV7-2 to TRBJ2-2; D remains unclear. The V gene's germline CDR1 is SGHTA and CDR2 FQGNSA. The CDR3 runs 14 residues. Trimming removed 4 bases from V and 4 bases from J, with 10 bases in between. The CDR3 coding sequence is TGTGCCAGCAGCTCATTAAGGAGCACCGGGGAGCTGTTTTTT. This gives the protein CASSSLRSTGELFF. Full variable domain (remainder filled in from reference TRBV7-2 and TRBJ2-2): GAGVSQSPSNKVTEKGKDVELRCDPISGHTALYWYRQSLGQGLEFLIYFQGNSAPDKSGLPSDRFSAERTGGSVSTLTIQRTQQEDSAVYLCASSSLRSTGELFFGEGSRLTVL.

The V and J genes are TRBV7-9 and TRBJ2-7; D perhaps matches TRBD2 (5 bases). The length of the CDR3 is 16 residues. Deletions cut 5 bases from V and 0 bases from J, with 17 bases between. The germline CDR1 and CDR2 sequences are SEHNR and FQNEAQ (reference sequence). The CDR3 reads CASSPEGGAGSYEQYF. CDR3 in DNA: TGTGCCAGCAGCCCAGAGGGCGGAGCAGGCTCCTACGAGCAGTACTTC.

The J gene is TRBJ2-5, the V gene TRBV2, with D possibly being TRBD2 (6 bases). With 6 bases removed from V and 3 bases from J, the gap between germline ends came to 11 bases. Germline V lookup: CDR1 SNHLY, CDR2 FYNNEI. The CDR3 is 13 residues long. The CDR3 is CASSGEREETQYF. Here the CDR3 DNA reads TGTGCCAGCAGCGGAGAGCGGGAAGAGACCCAGTACTTC.